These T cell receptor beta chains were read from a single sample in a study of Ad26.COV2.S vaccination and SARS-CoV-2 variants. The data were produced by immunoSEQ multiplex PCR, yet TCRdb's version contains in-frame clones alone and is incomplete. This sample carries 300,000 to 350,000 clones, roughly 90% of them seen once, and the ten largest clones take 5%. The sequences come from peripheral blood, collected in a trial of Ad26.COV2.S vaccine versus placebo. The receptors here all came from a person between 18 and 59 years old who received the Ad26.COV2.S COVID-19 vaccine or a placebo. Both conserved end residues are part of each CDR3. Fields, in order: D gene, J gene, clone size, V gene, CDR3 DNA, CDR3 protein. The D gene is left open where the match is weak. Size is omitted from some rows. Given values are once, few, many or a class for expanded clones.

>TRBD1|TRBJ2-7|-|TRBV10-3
TGTGCCATCAGTGAGGCTGGACAGGGGGCCGGCGAGCAGTACTTC
CAISEAGQGAGEQYF
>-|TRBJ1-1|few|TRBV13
TGTGCCAGCAGCACACTGGTGGGCACTGAAGCTTTCTTT
CASSTLVGTEAFF
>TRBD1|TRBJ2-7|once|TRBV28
TGTGCCAGCAGTCCGAGTTGGGGACAGGGAGACGGAGGCTCCTACGAGCAGTACTTC
CASSPSWGQGDGGSYEQYF
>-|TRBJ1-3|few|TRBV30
TGTGCCTGGAGTGTACTAGGGGCCGCTTCTGGAAACACCATATATTTT
CAWSVLGAASGNTIYF
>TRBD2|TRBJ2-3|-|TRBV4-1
TGCGCCAGCAGCCAAGAAAAAGCGGGAGGGTCAGATACGCAGTATTTT
CASSQEKAGGSDTQYF
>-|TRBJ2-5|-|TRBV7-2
TGTGCCAGCGGGCTAGCGTACCAAGAGACCCAGTACTTC
CASGLAYQETQYF
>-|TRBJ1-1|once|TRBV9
TGTGCCAGCAGCCGGGCGGGCACTGAAGCTTTCTTT
CASSRAGTEAFF
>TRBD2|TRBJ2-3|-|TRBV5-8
TGTGCCAGCAAACTAGCGGGGACCAGCTCAGATACGCAGTATTTT
CASKLAGTSSDTQYF
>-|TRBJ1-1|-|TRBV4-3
TGCGCCAGCAGCCAAGAGGGGGATAACACTGAAGCTTTCTTT
CASSQEGDNTEAFF
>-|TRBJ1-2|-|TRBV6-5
TGTGCCAGCAGTCCTCCGGCTAACTATGGCTACACCTTC
CASSPPANYGYTF
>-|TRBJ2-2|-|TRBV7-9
TGTGCCAGCAGCTACCAGGACGGCCCGAACACCGGGGAGCTGTTTTTT
CASSYQDGPNTGELFF
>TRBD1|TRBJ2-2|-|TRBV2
TGTGCCAGCAGGTTCAGACAGGGGGCGGGCGGGGAGCTGTTTTTT
CASRFRQGAGGELFF
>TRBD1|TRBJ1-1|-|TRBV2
TGTGCCAGCAGTGTGACAGGGAAGAGCACTGAAGCTTTCTTT
CASSVTGKSTEAFF
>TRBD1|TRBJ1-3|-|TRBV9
TGTGCCAGCAGCGTACTCCCCGATATCGACAGGGTATCAGGAAACACCATATATTTT
CASSVLPDIDRVSGNTIYF
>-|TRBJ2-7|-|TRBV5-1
TGCGCCAGCAGCGTAGAGGGACCGACAAGCGAGCAGTACTTC
CASSVEGPTSEQYF
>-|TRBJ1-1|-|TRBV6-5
TGTGCCAGCAGTCCTCCTACTCTCAGGGCCTCTGAAGCTTTCTTT
CASSPPTLRASEAFF
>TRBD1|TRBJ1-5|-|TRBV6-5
TGTGCCAGCATTAGGTCGGGACAGGGGTATCAGCCCCAGCATTTT
CASIRSGQGYQPQHF
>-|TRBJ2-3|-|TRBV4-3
TGCGCCAGCAGCCAGGTAACAGGACCCTCCTCGGATACGCAGTATTTT
CASSQVTGPSSDTQYF
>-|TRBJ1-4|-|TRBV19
TGTGCCAGTAGTATAGGCAGGGTATCGGAAAAACTGTTTTTT
CASSIGRVSEKLFF
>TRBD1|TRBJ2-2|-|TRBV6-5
TGTGCCAGCAGACCTGACAGGGTGAACACCGGGGAGCTGTTTTTT
CASRPDRVNTGELFF
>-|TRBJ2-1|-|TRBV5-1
TGCGCCAGCAGCTGGATTGGACCCCAGTACAATGAGCAGTTCTTC
CASSWIGPQYNEQFF